This T cell receptor (beta chain) was sequenced during a study of shared clonotypes between healthy human individuals. At the level of the study: Researchers assigned three CD4 naive, three CD4 memory, two CD8 naive and one CD8 memory plate to each donor. General observations from the study: A handful of donors showed sharing of roughly 5% of naive CD4 clonotypes. Exclusively blood specimens were collected; tissue repertoires likely differ.

Germline V gene sequence: CDR1 SNHLY, CDR2 FYNNEI. The CDR3 loop spans 16 amino acids. The V gene end was trimmed by 4 bases and the J gene end by 0 bases; junction bases not matched to a gene: 3. Notes on this clone: What it recognizes is unknown.

Using immunoSEQ multiplex PCR, the repertoire was profiled, and TCRdb retains in-frame clones only, with some absent. This table has millions of clones, 90% to 95% appearing once. Both subsets, CD45RA+ naive and CD45RA-negative memory, were split from the CD4+ cells. The TCR sequence derives from a man younger than 35 in good health. Sequencing was done on a sample of naive CD4+ T cells sorted from blood. Sample subset: CD45RA+ positively selected. The genes are TRBV2 and TRBJ1-5, with 10 bases lining up with TRBD1. The CDR3 region is CASSGQGADSNQPQHF. The DNA of the CDR3 is TGTGCCAGCAGTGGACAGGGGGCCGATAGCAATCAGCCCCAGCATTTT.